The clone carrying this T cell receptor (beta chain) has only a few counts. Antigen: not known. Using its own MiXCR run on the reads, TCRdb lists one record per CDR3 protein. The sample contains tens of thousands of distinct CDR3 sequences, about 45% of which appear only once. This CDR3 comprises 15 residues. The trim removed 6 bases at V and 4 bases at J, leaving 8 bases unmatched. Per germline, CDR1 MNHEY and CDR2 SMNVEV (reference sequence). The data belong to a study of T cell repertoires in cytomegalovirus infection. About the study: Indications of both CMV infection and matching HLA type were provided by public TCR beta signatures.

The chain employs TRBV27 and TRBJ2-1; TRBD1 matches 8 bases. The TCR was taken from a human donor in good health (CMV status not recorded). Some clones in this sample may be carry-over from other donors' samples. The input for sequencing was CD8+ T cells from cultured PBMCs, taken from culture after CMV antigen stimulation. The CDR3 loop is CASRLRDRPYNEQFF. CDR3 bases: TGTGCCAGCAGACTCCGGGACAGGCCTTACAATGAGCAGTTCTTC.